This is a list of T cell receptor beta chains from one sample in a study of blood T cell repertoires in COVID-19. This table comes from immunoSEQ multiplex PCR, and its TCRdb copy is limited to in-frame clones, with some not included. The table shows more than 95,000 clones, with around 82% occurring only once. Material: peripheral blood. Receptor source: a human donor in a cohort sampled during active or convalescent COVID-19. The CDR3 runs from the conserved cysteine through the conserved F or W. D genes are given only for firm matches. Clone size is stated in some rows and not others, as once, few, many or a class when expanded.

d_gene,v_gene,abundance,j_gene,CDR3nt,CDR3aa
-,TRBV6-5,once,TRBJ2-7,TGTGCCAGCACCTCTTCGCAGGGCTCCTACGAGCAGTACTTC,CASTSSQGSYEQYF
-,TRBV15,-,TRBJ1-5,TGTGCCACCAGCAGAGGCGGGGTTCAGCCCCAGCATTTT,CATSRGGVQPQHF
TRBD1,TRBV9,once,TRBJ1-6,TGTGCCAGCAGCCTCAGGACAGGTCGATCGATTATCTATAATTCACCCCTCCACTTT,CASSLRTGRSIIYNSPLHF
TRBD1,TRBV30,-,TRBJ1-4,TGTGCCCGAAGACAGGGGAATGAAAAACTGTTTTTT,CARRQGNEKLFF
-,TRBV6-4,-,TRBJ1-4,TGTGCCAGCAGGACGGAGGGTTTCGCAACTAATGAAAAACTGTTTTTT,CASRTEGFATNEKLFF
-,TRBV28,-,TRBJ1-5,TGTGCCAGCAGTTTACCCACGGCGCGGCGGGGGAGCAATCAGCCCCAGCATTTT,CASSLPTARRGSNQPQHF
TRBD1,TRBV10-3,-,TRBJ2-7,TGTGCCATCAGTGTCGACAGGGCCAACGAGCAGTACTTC,CAISVDRANEQYF
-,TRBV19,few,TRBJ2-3,TGTGCCAGTAGTATAGGCCCCAGGGAAATTCGCACAGATACGCAGTATTTT,CASSIGPREIRTDTQYF
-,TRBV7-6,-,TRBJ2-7,TGTGCCAGCAGCACTCTCGAAGAGGCCTACACCTACGAGCAGTACTTC,CASSTLEEAYTYEQYF
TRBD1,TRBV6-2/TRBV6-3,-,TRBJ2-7,TGTGCCAGCAGTCAGGGACAGAACTACGAGCAGTACTTC,CASSQGQNYEQYF
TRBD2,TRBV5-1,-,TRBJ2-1,TGCGCCAGCAGCTTGGTGGCTAGCGGGGGGCGCAATGAGCAGTTCTTC,CASSLVASGGRNEQFF
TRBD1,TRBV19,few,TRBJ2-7,TGTGCCAGTAGTATGCCGGGACAGGGACCCGAGCAGTACTTC,CASSMPGQGPEQYF
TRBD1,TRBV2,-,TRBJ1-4,TGTGCCAGCAGTGGAGCGACAGGGTTTAATGAAAAACTGTTTTTT,CASSGATGFNEKLFF
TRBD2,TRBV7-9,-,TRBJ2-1,TGTGCCAGCAGCTTTACGGGGGGTAGGTGGCATGAGCAGTTCTTC,CASSFTGGRWHEQFF
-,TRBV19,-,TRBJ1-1,TGTGCCAGTAGGGCCCGGGAAAACACTGAAGCTTTCTTT,CASRARENTEAFF
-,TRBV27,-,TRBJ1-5,TGTGCCACCGCGGGGAGCTTCAATCAGCCCCAGCATTTT,CATAGSFNQPQHF
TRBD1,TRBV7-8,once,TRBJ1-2,TGTGCCAGCACCATCGTCCGGGACAGGGCCAACTATGGCTACACCTTC,CASTIVRDRANYGYTF
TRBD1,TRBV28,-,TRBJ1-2,TGTGCCAGCAGTTTTCGCAGGGGGCCGGGCAGGGGCTACACCTTC,CASSFRRGPGRGYTF
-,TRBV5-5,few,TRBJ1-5,TGTGCCAGCAGCTTGGAGTTCCGGTCGGAGCCCCAGCATTTT,CASSLEFRSEPQHF
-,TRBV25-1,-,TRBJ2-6,TGTGCCAGCAGTAGTCTAAGGGGGGGCAAAAGAGGGGCCAACGTCCTGACTTTC,CASSSLRGGKRGANVLTF
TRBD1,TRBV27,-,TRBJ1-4,TGTGCCAGCACCCCCGGTACAGGGGGCGGGAATGAAAAACTGTTTTTT,CASTPGTGGGNEKLFF
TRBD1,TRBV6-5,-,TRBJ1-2,TGTGCCAGCAGTTACGGGGACAGAAATTACTATGGCTACACCTTC,CASSYGDRNYYGYTF
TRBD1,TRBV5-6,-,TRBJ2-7,TGTGCCAGCAGCTTCCTAGGGTGGACAGGGGAGTGGTACGAGCAGTACTTC,CASSFLGWTGEWYEQYF
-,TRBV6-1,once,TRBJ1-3,TGTGCCAGCAGTCCATCGGACAGAGGAAACACCATATATTTT,CASSPSDRGNTIYF
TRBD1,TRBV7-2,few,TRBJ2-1,TGTGCCAGCAGCCTAGGACAGGGCGACAATGAGCAGTTCTTC,CASSLGQGDNEQFF
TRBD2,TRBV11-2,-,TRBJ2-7,TGTGCCAGCAGCTTAGTTTCCCCTAGCGGCGTATACGAGCAGTACTTC,CASSLVSPSGVYEQYF
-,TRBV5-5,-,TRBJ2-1,TGTGCTGGGGGCCCCAACGCCTACAATGAGCAGTTCTTC,CAGGPNAYNEQFF
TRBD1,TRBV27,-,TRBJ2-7,TGTGCCAGCAGTCAGGGGGCGAGGGGCCTCGAGCAGTACTTC,CASSQGARGLEQYF
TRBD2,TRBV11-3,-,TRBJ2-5,TGTGCCAGCAGCCCCAATAGCGGGGGCCTTCAAGAGACCCAGTACTTC,CASSPNSGGLQETQYF
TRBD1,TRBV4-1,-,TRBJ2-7,TGCGCCAGCAGCCAGGCGGACAGGGGGCCGAGGAACGAGCAGTACTTC,CASSQADRGPRNEQYF
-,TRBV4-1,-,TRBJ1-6,TGCGCCAGCAGCCAGACAGCTAATAATTCACCCCTCCACTTT,CASSQTANNSPLHF
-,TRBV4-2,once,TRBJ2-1,TGTGCCAGCAGCCAAGTTTATGATTTAGAATACAATGAGCAGTTCTTC,CASSQVYDLEYNEQFF
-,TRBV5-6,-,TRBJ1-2,TGTGCCAGCAGCTTGGGCGGAGCCTCCCACTATGGCTACACCTTC,CASSLGGASHYGYTF
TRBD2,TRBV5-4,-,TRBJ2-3,TGTGCCAGCAGCCTCCCAGCGGCGGGAGCGGGGGGTGCAGATACGCAGTATTTT,CASSLPAAGAGGADTQYF
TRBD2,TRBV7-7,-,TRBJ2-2,TGTGCCAGCAGCGCGACTAGCGTCGGCACCGGGGAGCTGTTTTTT,CASSATSVGTGELFF
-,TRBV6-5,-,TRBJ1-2,TGTGCCAGCAGTTACTCCTGGGCAGGGGTGACCTATGGCTACACCTTC,CASSYSWAGVTYGYTF
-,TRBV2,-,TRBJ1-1,TGTGCCAGCAGTGAAAAGCGAGAGCCTAACACTGAAGCTTTCTTT,CASSEKREPNTEAFF
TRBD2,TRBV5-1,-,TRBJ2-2,TGCGCCAGCAGCCCCGGACTAGCGGGGACTGGCGGGGAGCTGTTTTTT,CASSPGLAGTGGELFF
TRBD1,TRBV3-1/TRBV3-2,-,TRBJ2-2,TGTGCCAGCAGCCAAGGCAGGCAGGGGGCCAACACCGGGGAGCTGTTTTTT,CASSQGRQGANTGELFF
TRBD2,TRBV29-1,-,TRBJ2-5,TGCAGCGTTAAGCGACTAGCGGGGGTAGAGACCCAGTACTTC,CSVKRLAGVETQYF
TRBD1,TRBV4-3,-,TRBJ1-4,TGCGCCAGCAGCCAGGGTACGACAGGGTTTAATGAAAAACTGTTTTTT,CASSQGTTGFNEKLFF
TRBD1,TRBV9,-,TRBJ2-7,TGTGCCAGCAGCGTAGGGGACAGGGATGATGAACAGTACTTC,CASSVGDRDDEQYF
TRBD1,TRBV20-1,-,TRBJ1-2,TGCAGTGCTGGGACAGGCTATGGCTACACCTTC,CSAGTGYGYTF
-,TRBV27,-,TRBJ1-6,TGTGCCAGCAGCGCCCAGGGGTGGAATTCACCCCTCCACTTT,CASSAQGWNSPLHF
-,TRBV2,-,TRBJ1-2,TGTGCCAGCGGGAGGGACTATAACTATGGCTACACCTTC,CASGRDYNYGYTF
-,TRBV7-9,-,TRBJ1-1,TGTGCCAGCAGCCGCTCCGCTCAGATGAACACTGAAGCTTTCTTT,CASSRSAQMNTEAFF
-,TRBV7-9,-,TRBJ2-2,TGTGCCAGCAGCTTGATCCGTCCTAGAGGGACCGGGGAGCTGTTTTTT,CASSLIRPRGTGELFF
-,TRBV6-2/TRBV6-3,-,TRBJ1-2,TGTGCCAGCAGTTACGGAGACCCGGGCTACACCTTC,CASSYGDPGYTF